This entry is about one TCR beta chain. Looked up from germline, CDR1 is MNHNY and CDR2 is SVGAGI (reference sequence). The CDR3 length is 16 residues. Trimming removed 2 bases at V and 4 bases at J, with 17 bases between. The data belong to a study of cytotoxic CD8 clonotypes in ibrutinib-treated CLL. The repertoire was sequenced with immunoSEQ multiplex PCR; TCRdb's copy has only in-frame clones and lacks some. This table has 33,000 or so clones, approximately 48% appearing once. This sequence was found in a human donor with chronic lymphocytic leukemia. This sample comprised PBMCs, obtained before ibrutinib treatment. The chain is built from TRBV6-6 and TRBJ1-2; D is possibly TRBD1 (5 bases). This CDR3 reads CASSYATGRSFYGYTF. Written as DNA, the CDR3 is TGTGCCAGCAGTTACGCTACGGGACGGTCTTTCTATGGCTACACCTTC.